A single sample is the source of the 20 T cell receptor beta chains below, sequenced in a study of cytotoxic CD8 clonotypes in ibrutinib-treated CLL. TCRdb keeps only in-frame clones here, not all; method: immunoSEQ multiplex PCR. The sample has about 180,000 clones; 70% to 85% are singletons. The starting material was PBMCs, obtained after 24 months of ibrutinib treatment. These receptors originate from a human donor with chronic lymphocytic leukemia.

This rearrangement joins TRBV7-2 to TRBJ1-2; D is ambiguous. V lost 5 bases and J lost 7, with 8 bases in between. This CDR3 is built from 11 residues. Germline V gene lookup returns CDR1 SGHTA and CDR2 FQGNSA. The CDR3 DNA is TGTGCCAGCAGCCCCCTGGCTGGCTACACCTTC. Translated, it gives CASSPLAGYTF. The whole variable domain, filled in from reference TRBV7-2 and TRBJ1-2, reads GAGVSQSPSNKVTEKGKDVELRCDPISGHTALYWYRQSLGQGLEFLIYFQGNSAPDKSGLPSDRFSAERTGGSVSTLTIQRTQQEDSAVYLCASSPLAGYTFGSGTRLTVV.

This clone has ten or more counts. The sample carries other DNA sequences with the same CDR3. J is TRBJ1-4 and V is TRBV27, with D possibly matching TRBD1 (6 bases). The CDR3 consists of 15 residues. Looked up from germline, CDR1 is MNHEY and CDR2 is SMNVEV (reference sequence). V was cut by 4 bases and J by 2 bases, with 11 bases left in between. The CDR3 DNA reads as TGTGCCAGCAGTTCATCGGGGGCTACTAATGAAAAACTGTTTTTT. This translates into CASSSSGATNEKLFF.

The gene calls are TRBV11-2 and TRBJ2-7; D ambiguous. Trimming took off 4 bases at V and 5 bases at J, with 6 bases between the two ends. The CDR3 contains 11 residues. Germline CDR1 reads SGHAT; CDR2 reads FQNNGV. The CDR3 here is CASSSLNEQYF. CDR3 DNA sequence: TGTGCCAGCAGCTCCCTGAACGAGCAGTACTTC.

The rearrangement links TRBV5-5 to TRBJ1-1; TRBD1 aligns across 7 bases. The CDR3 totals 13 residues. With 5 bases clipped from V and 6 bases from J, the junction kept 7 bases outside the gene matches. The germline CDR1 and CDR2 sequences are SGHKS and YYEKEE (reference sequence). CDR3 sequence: CASRRQGWAEAFF. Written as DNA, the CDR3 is TGTGCCAGCAGAAGACAGGGATGGGCTGAAGCTTTCTTT.

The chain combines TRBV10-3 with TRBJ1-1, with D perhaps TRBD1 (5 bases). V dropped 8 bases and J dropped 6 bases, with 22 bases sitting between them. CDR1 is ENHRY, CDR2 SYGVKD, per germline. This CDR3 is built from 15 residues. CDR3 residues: CAISFNAGQFPEAFF. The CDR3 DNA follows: TGTGCCATCTCATTTAACGCAGGGCAGTTCCCTGAAGCTTTCTTT.

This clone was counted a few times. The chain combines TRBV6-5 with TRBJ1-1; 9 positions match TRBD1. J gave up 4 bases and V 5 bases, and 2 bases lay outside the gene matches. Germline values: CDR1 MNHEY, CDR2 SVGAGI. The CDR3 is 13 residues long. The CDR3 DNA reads TGTGCCAGCAGTCAACAGGGGGCCACTGAAGCTTTCTTT. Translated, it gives CASSQQGATEAFF.

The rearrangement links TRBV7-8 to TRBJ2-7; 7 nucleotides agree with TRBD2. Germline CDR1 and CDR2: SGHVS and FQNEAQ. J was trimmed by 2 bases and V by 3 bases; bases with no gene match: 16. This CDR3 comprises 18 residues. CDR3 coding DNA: TGTGCCAGCAGCTTTTTCATGAGGGGCGAAGCGGGAACCTACGAGCAGTACTTC. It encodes CASSFFMRGEAGTYEQYF.

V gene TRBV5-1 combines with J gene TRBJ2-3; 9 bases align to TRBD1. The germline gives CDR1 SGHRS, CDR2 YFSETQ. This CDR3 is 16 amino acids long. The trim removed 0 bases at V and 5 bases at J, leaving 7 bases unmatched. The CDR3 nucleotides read TGCGCCAGCAGCTTGGCCCACCCGGGACAGGGAGATACGCAGTATTTT. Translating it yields CASSLAHPGQGDTQYF.

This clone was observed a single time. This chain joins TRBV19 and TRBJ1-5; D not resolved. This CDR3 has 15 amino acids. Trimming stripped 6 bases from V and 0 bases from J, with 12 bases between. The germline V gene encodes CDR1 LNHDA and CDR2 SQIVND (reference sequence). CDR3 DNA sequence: TGTGCCAGTAGCGACAAGTCTTATAGCAATCAGCCCCAGCATTTT. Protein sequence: CASSDKSYSNQPQHF.

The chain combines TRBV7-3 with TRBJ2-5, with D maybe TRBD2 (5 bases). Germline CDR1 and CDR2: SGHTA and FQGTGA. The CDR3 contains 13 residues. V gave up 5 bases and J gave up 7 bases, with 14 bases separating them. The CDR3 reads CASSLLVSGTQYF. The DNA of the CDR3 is TGTGCCAGCAGCCTACTAGTTTCAGGGACCCAGTACTTC.

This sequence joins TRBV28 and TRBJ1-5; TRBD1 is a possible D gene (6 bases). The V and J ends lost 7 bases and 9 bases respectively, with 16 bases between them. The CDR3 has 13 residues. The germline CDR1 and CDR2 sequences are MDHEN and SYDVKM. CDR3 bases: TGTGCCAGCATTTCACAGGGCGCCGGGCCCCAGCATTTT. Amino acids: CASISQGAGPQHF.

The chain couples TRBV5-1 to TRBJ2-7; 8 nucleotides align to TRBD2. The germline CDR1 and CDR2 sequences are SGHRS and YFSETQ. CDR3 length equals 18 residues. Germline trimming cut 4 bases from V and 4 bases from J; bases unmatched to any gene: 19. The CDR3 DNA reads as TGCGCCAGCAGCCCCGGGGGGGGGCTCCGGGACACTTCTTACGAGCAGTACTTC. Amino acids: CASSPGGGLRDTSYEQYF.

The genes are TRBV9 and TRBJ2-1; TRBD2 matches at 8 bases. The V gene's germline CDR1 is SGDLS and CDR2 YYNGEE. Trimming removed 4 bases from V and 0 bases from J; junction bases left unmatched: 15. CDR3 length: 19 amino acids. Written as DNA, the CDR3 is TGTGCCAGCAGCCCCACCCAAATCCTGACTAGCGTCTCCTACAATGAGCAGTTCTTC. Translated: CASSPTQILTSVSYNEQFF.

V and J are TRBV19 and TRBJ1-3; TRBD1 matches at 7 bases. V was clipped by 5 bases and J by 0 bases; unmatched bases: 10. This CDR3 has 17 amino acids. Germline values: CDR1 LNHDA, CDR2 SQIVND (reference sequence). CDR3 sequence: CASSSPATGSSGNTIYF. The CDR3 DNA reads TGTGCCAGTAGTTCCCCGGCGACAGGGTCCTCTGGAAACACCATATATTTT. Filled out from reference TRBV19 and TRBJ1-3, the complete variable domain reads DGGITQSPKYLFRKEGQNVTLSCEQNLNHDAMYWYRQDPGQGLRLIYYSQIVNDFQKGDIAEGYSVSREKKESFPLTVTSAQKNPTAFYLCASSSPATGSSGNTIYFGEGSWLTVV.

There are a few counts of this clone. CDR3 DNA sequence: TGTGCCAGCAGCCTCGTGGGAAGAAACACCGGGGAGCTGTTTTTT. It codes for CASSLVGRNTGELFF. The chain links TRBV6-6 to TRBJ2-2; D not certain. V gave up 6 bases and J gave up 2 bases, with 13 bases separating them. Germline V gives CDR1 MNHNY, CDR2 SVGAGI (reference sequence). The CDR3 is made up of 15 amino acids.

CDR3: CASSLRNRGGSSYEQYF. The CDR3 DNA is TGTGCCAGCAGTTTGCGGAATCGGGGCGGGAGCTCCTACGAGCAGTACTTC. The gene calls are TRBV27 and TRBJ2-7, with 7 bases lining up with TRBD2. The germline gives CDR1 MNHEY, CDR2 SMNVEV (reference sequence). The CDR3 runs to 17 residues. V trimming: 3 bases; J trimming: 0 bases; junction bases outside the gene matches: 11.

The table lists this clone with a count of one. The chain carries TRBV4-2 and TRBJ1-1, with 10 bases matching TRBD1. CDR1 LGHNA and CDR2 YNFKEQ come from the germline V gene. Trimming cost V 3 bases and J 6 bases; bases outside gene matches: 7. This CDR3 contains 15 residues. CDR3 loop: CASSHRDRGLPEAFF. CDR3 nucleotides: TGTGCCAGCAGCCACCGGGACAGGGGCCTTCCTGAAGCTTTCTTT.

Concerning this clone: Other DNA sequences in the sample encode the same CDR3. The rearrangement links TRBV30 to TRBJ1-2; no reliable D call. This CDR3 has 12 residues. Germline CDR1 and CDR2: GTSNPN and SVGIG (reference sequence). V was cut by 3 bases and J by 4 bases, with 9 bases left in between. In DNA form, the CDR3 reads TGTGCCTGGAGCAGCGGGCCCTATGGCTACACCTTC. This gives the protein CAWSSGPYGYTF.

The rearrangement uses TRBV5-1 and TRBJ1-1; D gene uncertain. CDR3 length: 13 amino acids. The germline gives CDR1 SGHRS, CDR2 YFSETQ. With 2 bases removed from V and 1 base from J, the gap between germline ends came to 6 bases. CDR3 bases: TGCGCCAGCAGCTTTTCGGCGAACACTGAAGCTTTCTTT. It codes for CASSFSANTEAFF.

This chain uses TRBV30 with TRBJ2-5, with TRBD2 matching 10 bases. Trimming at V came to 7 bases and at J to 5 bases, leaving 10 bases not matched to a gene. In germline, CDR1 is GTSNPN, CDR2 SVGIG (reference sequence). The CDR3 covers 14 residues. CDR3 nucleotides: TGTGCCTATGGATCTAGCGGGAGTTTCGAGACCCAGTACTTC. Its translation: CAYGSSGSFETQYF.